This TCR beta chain derives from a study of T cells after posttransplantation cyclophosphamide. This CDR3 has 16 residues. Germline loops: CDR1 MNHEY, CDR2 SMNVEV (reference sequence). Unmatched junction bases numbered 11, after V lost 4 bases and J lost 7 bases. The table came from immunoSEQ multiplex PCR; TCRdb's copy has only in-frame clones and leaves some out. The sample has 66,000 or so clones, about 94% seen once. This TCR was sampled from a woman aged 25 to 39 in good health and a related stem cell transplant donor. Sequenced material: PBMCs. The chain carries TRBV27 and TRBJ2-2, with TRBD2 identical over 8 bases. DNA of the CDR3: TGTGCCAGCAGTTCCCGGGGCCCGCGGGGGGTCGGGGAGCTGTTTTTT. This codes for CASSSRGPRGVGELFF.